This T cell receptor (beta chain) was recovered during a study of Ad26.COV2.S vaccination and SARS-CoV-2 variants. The method was immunoSEQ multiplex PCR; TCRdb's version includes in-frame clones alone and lacks a portion of them. The table includes under 400,000 clones, roughly 91% detected once. Study-level results: Analyses that measured TCR breadth and depth may have underestimated total T cell responses. Vaccine and placebo groups showed comparable non-spike TCR breadth.

As for this clone: Its matching antigen is unknown.

Germline values: CDR1 MNHEY, CDR2 SVGAGI. The CDR3 runs to 15 residues. Losses at the gene ends were 4 bases for V and 5 bases for J; bases not matched to a gene: 8. Treatment specified: 15 to 20 received Ad26.COV2.S at low or high dose, single or two shots; a few received placebo; per-sample allocation not given. After the first vaccine or placebo injection, samples were drawn on day 63. The origin of this receptor is a person between 18 and 59 years old who received the Ad26.COV2.S COVID-19 vaccine or a placebo. Sequencing used peripheral blood, obtained in a trial of Ad26.COV2.S vaccine versus placebo. This chain uses TRBV6-5 with TRBJ2-5, with 9 nucleotides matching TRBD1. CDR3 loop: CASSSLTGGVETQYF. The CDR3 DNA is TGTGCCAGCAGTTCCCTGACAGGGGGAGTGGAGACCCAGTACTTC.